Listed below are T cell receptor beta chains from one sample, sequenced in a study of vaccination effects on CD4 cells after COVID-19. Generated by immunoSEQ multiplex PCR, the TCRdb table keeps only in-frame clones and is missing some. The table has over 25,000 clones, 83% seen once. These receptors have no known antigen. The sequencing used CD4+ T cells from PBMCs cultured with HCoV-NL63 spike peptides, collected after COVID-19 vaccination. Source of these receptors: a human donor who received a COVID-19 vaccine. Some clones in this sample may be carry-over from other donors' samples. The CDR3 runs from the conserved cysteine through the conserved F or W. A D gene is named only where the DNA matches it firmly. Size values are once, few and many counts, or a class for expanded clones, and some rows have none.

TRBV6-2/TRBV6-3,TRBD1,TRBJ1-4,NA,TGTGCCAGCAGCTGGACAGGGCCCGCTAATGAAAAACTGTTTTTT,CASSWTGPANEKLFF
TRBV10-3,NA,TRBJ1-3,NA,TGTGCCATCAGTCCGCAGGATCCTGGAAACACCATATATTTT,CAISPQDPGNTIYF
TRBV6-2/TRBV6-3,TRBD1,TRBJ2-1,NA,TGTGCCAGCAGTTCCTTCGGGGACAGGGTTTTCAATGAGCAGTTCTTC,CASSSFGDRVFNEQFF
TRBV5-1,TRBD2,TRBJ2-4,NA,TGCGCCAGCAGCTTGGATTTGAGCGGGGGGCCAAACATTCAGTACTTC,CASSLDLSGGPNIQYF
TRBV25-1,TRBD1,TRBJ1-2,NA,TGTGCCAGCAGTGCAGGGGGCTATGGCTACACCTTC,CASSAGGYGYTF
TRBV29-1,NA,TRBJ1-1,NA,TGCAGCGCCGGCAAAGGACAGATCGGCACTGAAGCTTTCTTT,CSAGKGQIGTEAFF
TRBV30,NA,TRBJ1-4,NA,TGTGCCTGGTCTCGCGGGGGGATGCTCTCAACTAATGAAAAACTGTTTTTT,CAWSRGGMLSTNEKLFF
TRBV24-1,NA,TRBJ2-1,NA,TGTGCCACCAGTGATTTGGAAGGCCGGTACAATGAGCAGTTCTTC,CATSDLEGRYNEQFF
TRBV12-5,NA,TRBJ2-3,NA,TGTGCTAGTGGTTTGGTAGACCCGGCGTCGGATACGCAGTATTTT,CASGLVDPASDTQYF
TRBV7-2,TRBD2,TRBJ2-2,NA,TGTGCCAGCAGTTTCGGACTAGCGGGGCTTACGAACACCGGGGAGCTGTTTTTT,CASSFGLAGLTNTGELFF
TRBV12-5,TRBD2,TRBJ2-3,NA,TGTGCTAGTGGTGCCTCCCCGGGGGGAACCAGCACAGATACGCAGTATTTT,CASGASPGGTSTDTQYF
TRBV7-2,NA,TRBJ2-5,NA,TGTGCCAGCAGCCGGGACGCGGGTGAAGAGACCCAGTACTTC,CASSRDAGEETQYF
TRBV29-1,NA,TRBJ1-2,NA,TGCAGCGTAGACATTAACTATGGCTACACCTTC,CSVDINYGYTF
TRBV19,NA,TRBJ2-6,medium-sized,TGTGCCAGTAGTATCGGATCCCCCTTGGGGTCGCTCTCTGGGGCCAACGTCCTGACTTTC,CASSIGSPLGSLSGANVLTF
TRBV5-4,NA,TRBJ2-2,NA,TGTGCCAGCAGCGGAAGTCCCGGGACACGCACGAACACCGGGGAGCTGTTTTTT,CASSGSPGTRTNTGELFF
TRBV4-1,NA,TRBJ1-1,NA,TGCGCCAGCAGCCAAGGACTGCTTAGTAGACAGCTGAACACTGAAGCTTTCTTT,CASSQGLLSRQLNTEAFF
TRBV7-3,TRBD2,TRBJ2-3,once,TGTGCCAGCAGTTGGACTAGCGACCTCACAGATACGCAGTATTTT,CASSWTSDLTDTQYF
TRBV4-2,NA,TRBJ1-2,NA,TGTGCCAGCAGCCAAGAGAGAACTTCCCTCTATGGCTACACCTTC,CASSQERTSLYGYTF
TRBV5-1,NA,TRBJ2-5,few,TGCGCCAGCAGCTTGAGCAGGGTGCAAGAGACCCAGTACTTC,CASSLSRVQETQYF
TRBV5-1,TRBD1,TRBJ1-5,few,TGCGCCAGCAGCACGGGACAGCTAGATCAGCCCCAGCATTTT,CASSTGQLDQPQHF
TRBV28,NA,TRBJ1-6,few,TGTGCCAGCAGGCCCGGGACGGAGAATTCACCCCTCCACTTT,CASRPGTENSPLHF
TRBV12-5,NA,TRBJ2-1,NA,TGTGCTAGTGGTTTGGGTATCGTCAACAATGAGCAGTTCTTC,CASGLGIVNNEQFF
TRBV7-3,TRBD2,TRBJ2-1,few,TGTGCCAGCAGCTTAACGCTAGCGGGCTACAATGAGCAGTTCTTC,CASSLTLAGYNEQFF
TRBV11-1,NA,TRBJ1-1,NA,TGTGCCAGCAGCGGGGGGTGGGCTGGGGCTGAAGCTTTCTTT,CASSGGWAGAEAFF
TRBV5-6,NA,TRBJ2-5,NA,TGTGCCAGCAGCCGCACGGGGGGCGGGGAGACCCAGTACTTC,CASSRTGGGETQYF
TRBV4-1,NA,TRBJ2-1,NA,TGCGCCAGCAGCCAAGATTACAGGGCAGGGGAGCAGTTCTTC,CASSQDYRAGEQFF
TRBV2,TRBD2,TRBJ2-4,once,TGTGCCAGCATTAGCGGGACGGGCGGAAAAAACATTCAGTACTTC,CASISGTGGKNIQYF
TRBV28,TRBD1,TRBJ1-2,NA,TGTGCCAGCAGTTTCCTTACAGGGGGCTATGGCTACACCTTC,CASSFLTGGYGYTF
TRBV6-6,NA,TRBJ2-2,NA,TGTGCCAGCAGGTACCGACAGGATATCAACACCGGGGAGCTGTTTTTT,CASRYRQDINTGELFF
TRBV5-1,NA,TRBJ2-2,NA,TGCGCCAGCAGCATGTCCCGGAGGGACACCGGGGAGCTGTTTTTT,CASSMSRRDTGELFF
TRBV30,NA,TRBJ2-5,NA,TGTGCCTGGAGTGTAACCGCCTTCCAAGAGACCCAGTACTTC,CAWSVTAFQETQYF
TRBV3-1/TRBV3-2,NA,TRBJ1-1,NA,TGTGCCAGCAGCCGCGGACAGACGAACACTGAAGCTTTCTTT,CASSRGQTNTEAFF
TRBV7-2,TRBD1,TRBJ1-5,NA,TGTGCCAGCAGCCCCTTGACAGGGCTGGGTCAGCCCCAGCATTTT,CASSPLTGLGQPQHF
TRBV28,TRBD1,TRBJ1-1,NA,TGTGCCAGCAGACTGATGACCTGGACAGGGGGCACTGAAGCTTTCTTT,CASRLMTWTGGTEAFF
TRBV18,NA,TRBJ2-3,NA,TGTGCCAGCTCACCACCAGGCGCAGATACGCAGTATTTT,CASSPPGADTQYF
TRBV6-6,NA,TRBJ1-1,NA,TGTGCCAGCAGTACCTCATTGAACACTGAAGCTTTCTTT,CASSTSLNTEAFF
TRBV18,TRBD1,TRBJ2-5,NA,TGTGCCAGCTCACCAACAACAGGGGTAGAGACCCAGTACTTC,CASSPTTGVETQYF
TRBV6-2/TRBV6-3,NA,TRBJ1-2,NA,TGTGCCAGCAGTACGCGGAGGGACGGCTATGGCTACACCTTC,CASSTRRDGYGYTF
TRBV10-1,NA,TRBJ2-2,NA,TGCGCCAGCAGTGGGACAGTTAACACCGGGGAGCTGTTTTTT,CASSGTVNTGELFF
TRBV12-5,NA,TRBJ2-1,NA,TGTGCTAGTGGTTTGATTATGCGAACCCTCAGGGGCTACAATGAGCAGTTCTTC,CASGLIMRTLRGYNEQFF
TRBV18,TRBD1,TRBJ1-6,NA,TGTGCCAGCTCATCGACAGGGGATCGGTCACCCCTCCACTTT,CASSSTGDRSPLHF
TRBV5-1,NA,TRBJ1-2,few,TGCGCCAGCAGCACCTTGGACAAGGCCTATGGCTACACCTTC,CASSTLDKAYGYTF
TRBV7-2,NA,TRBJ2-1,NA,TGTGCCAGCAGCTTTAGGGGGAGGATAGGTGAGCAGTTCTTC,CASSFRGRIGEQFF
TRBV18,NA,TRBJ2-1,NA,TGTGCCAGCTCACTTAGTGGGAGCTACAATGAGCAGTTCTTC,CASSLSGSYNEQFF
TRBV2,NA,TRBJ2-2,once,TGTGCCAGCAGACAGGGTACGAACACCGGGGAGCTGTTTTTT,CASRQGTNTGELFF
TRBV6-5,NA,TRBJ1-1,NA,TGTGCCAGCGGGCACCAACAGGGGAACACTGAAGCTTTCTTT,CASGHQQGNTEAFF
TRBV3-1/TRBV3-2,NA,TRBJ2-5,once,TGTGCCAGCAGCCAACCGGTCAAAGGCCAAGAGACCCAGTACTTC,CASSQPVKGQETQYF
TRBV21-1,NA,TRBJ2-2,NA,TGTGCCAGCAGCACCGGACGTAAGACCGGGGAGCTGTTTTTT,CASSTGRKTGELFF